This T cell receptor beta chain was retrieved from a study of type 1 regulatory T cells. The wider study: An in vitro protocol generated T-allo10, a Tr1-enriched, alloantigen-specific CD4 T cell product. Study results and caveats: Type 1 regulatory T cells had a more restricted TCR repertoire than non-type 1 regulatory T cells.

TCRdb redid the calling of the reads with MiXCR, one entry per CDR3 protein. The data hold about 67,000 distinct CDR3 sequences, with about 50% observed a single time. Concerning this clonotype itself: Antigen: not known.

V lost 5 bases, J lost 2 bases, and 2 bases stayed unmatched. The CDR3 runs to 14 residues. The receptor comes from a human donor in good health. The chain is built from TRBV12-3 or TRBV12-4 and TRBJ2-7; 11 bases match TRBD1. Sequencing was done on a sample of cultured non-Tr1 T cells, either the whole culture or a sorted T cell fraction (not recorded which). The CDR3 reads CASSAGQGAYEQYF. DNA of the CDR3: TGTGCCAGCAGTGCGGGACAGGGGGCCTACGAGCAGTACTTC.